Described below is a single T cell receptor (beta chain) sequence and its context. Its specificity is unknown. PCR amplification relied on 60 Vbeta primers (plus 13 Jbeta primers). Sequencing was performed with immunoSEQ multiplex PCR; in TCRdb, only in-frame clones are kept and a portion is missing. The sample lists approximately 140,000 clones, 73% occurring once. This record belongs to a study of cytomegalovirus exposure and HLA in healthy donors. Study context: When fewer than 500 donors were genotyped, approximately 81% of them were found to fall in the Caucasian-associated ancestry cluster. Study results and caveats: The authors listed some 150 TCR beta chains as cytomegalovirus-associated.

Losses at the gene ends were 4 bases for V and 6 bases for J; bases not matched to a gene: 8. The CDR3 length is 15 residues. Germline loops: CDR1 KGHSH, CDR2 LQKENI. This chain joins TRBV18 and TRBJ1-2; the match to TRBD1 covers 10 bases. The origin of this receptor is a human donor in good health. Sample: PBMCs. CDR3: CASSLPLTGGHGYTF. The CDR3 DNA reads as TGTGCCAGCTCACTACCCTTGACAGGGGGCCATGGCTACACCTTC.